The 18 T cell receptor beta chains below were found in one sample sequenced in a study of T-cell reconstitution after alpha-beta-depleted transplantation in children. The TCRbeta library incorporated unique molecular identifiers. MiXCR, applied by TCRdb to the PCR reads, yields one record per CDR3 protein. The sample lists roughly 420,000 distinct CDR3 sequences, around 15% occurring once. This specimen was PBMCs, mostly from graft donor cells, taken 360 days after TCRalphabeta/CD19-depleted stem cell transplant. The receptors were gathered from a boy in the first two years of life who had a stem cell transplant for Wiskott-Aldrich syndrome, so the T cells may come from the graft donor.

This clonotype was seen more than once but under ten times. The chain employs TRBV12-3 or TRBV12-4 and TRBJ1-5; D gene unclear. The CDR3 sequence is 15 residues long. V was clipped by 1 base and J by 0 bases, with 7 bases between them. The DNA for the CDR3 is TGTGCCAGCAGTTTAGTGGGAGGTAGCAATCAGCCCCAGCATTTT. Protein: CASSLVGGSNQPQHF.

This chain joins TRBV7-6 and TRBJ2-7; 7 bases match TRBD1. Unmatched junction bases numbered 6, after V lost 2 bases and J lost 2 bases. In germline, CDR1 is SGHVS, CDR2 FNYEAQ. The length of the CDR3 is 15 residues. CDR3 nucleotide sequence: TGTGCCAGCAGCTTACAGACAGGGAGTCCCTACGAGCAGTACTTC. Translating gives CASSLQTGSPYEQYF.

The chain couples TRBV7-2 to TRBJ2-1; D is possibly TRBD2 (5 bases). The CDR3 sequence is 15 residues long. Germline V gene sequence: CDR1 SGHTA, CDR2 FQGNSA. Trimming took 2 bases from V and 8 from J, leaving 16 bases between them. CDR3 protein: CASSLTRGLRDEQFF. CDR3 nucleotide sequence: TGTGCCAGCAGCTTAACCCGGGGTCTAAGGGATGAGCAGTTCTTC.

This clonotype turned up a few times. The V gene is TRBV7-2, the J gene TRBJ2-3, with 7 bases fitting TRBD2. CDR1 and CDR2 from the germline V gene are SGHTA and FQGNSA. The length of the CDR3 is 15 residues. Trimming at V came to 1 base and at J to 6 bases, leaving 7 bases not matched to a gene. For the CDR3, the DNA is TGTGCCAGCAGCTTAGGGAGGGGAGGGTATGATACGCAGTATTTT. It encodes CASSLGRGGYDTQYF.

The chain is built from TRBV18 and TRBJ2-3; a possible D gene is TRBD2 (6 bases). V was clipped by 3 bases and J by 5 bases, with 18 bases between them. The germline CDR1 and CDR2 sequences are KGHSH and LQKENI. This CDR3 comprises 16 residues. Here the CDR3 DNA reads TGTGCCAGCTCACCCCTAGGTTTAACGGGAGAAGATACGCAGTATTTT. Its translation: CASSPLGLTGEDTQYF.

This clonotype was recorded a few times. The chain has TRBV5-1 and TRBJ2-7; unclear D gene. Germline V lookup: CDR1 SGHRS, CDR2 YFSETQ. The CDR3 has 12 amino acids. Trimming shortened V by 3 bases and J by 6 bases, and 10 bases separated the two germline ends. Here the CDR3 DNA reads TGCGCCAGCAGCTCTGTCCTGGGCGAGCAGTACTTC. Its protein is CASSSVLGEQYF.

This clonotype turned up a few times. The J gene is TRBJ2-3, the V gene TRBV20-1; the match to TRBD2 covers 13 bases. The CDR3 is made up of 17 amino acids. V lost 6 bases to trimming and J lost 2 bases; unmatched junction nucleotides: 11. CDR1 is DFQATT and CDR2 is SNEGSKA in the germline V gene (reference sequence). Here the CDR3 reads CSAATSGGAKPTDTQYF. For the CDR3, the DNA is TGCAGTGCCGCTACTAGCGGGGGGGCCAAACCCACAGATACGCAGTATTTT.

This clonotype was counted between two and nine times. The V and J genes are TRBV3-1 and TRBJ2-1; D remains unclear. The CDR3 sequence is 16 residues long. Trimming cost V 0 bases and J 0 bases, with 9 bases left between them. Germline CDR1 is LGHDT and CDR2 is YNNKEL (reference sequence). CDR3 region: CASSQDPRISYNEQFF. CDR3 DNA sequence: TGTGCCAGCAGCCAAGACCCCCGGATCTCCTACAATGAGCAGTTCTTC.

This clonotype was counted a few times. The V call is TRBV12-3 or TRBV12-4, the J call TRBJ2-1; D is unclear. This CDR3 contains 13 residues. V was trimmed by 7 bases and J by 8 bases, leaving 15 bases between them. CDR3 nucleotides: TGTGCCAGCACCACGAGGCAGGTTGATGAGCAGTTCTTC. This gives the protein CASTTRQVDEQFF.

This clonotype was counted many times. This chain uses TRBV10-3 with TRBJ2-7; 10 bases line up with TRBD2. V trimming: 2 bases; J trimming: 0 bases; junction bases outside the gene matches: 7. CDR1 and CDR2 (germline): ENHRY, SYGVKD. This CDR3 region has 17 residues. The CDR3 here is CAISEPGLAIHSYEQYF. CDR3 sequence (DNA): TGTGCCATCAGTGAGCCGGGACTAGCGATTCACTCCTACGAGCAGTACTTC.

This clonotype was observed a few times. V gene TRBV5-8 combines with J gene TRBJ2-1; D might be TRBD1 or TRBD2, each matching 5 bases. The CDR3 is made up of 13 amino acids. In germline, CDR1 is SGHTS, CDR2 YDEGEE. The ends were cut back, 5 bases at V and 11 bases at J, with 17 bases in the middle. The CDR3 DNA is TGTGCCAGCAGTCGACTGGGGACCCACAAGCAGTTCTTC. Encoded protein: CASSRLGTHKQFF.

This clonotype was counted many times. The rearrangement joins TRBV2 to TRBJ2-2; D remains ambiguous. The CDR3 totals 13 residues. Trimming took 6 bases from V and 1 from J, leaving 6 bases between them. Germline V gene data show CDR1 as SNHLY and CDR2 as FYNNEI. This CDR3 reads CASRYLNTGELFF. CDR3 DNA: TGTGCCAGCAGGTACTTGAACACCGGGGAGCTGTTTTTT.

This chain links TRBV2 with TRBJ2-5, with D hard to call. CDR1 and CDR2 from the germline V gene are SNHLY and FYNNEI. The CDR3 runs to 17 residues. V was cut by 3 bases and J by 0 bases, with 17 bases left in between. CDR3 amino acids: CASSDILLARHQETQYF. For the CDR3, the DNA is TGTGCCAGCAGTGACATCCTGCTCGCTAGACACCAAGAGACCCAGTACTTC.

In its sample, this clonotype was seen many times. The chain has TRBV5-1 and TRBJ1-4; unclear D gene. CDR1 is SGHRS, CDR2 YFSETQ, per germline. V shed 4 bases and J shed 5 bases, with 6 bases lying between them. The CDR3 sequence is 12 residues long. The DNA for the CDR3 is TGCGCCAGCAGCGTAGGAAATGAAAAACTGTTTTTT. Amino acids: CASSVGNEKLFF. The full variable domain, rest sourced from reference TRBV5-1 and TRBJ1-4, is KAGVTQTPRYLIKTRGQQVTLSCSPISGHRSVSWYQQTPGQGLQFLFEYFSETQRNKGNFPGRFSGRQFSNSRSEMNVSTLELGDSALYLCASSVGNEKLFFGSGTQLSVL.

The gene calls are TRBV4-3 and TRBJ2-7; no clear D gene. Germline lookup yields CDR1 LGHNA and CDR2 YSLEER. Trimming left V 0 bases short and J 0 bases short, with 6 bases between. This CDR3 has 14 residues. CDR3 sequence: CASSQEARSYEQYF. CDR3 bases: TGCGCCAGCAGCCAAGAGGCCCGCTCCTACGAGCAGTACTTC.

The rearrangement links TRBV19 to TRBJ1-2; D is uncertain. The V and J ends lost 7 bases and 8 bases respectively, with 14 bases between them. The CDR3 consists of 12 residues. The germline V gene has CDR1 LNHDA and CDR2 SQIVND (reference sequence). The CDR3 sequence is CASNKAYGGYTF. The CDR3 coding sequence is TGTGCCAGTAACAAAGCTTATGGAGGCTACACCTTC.

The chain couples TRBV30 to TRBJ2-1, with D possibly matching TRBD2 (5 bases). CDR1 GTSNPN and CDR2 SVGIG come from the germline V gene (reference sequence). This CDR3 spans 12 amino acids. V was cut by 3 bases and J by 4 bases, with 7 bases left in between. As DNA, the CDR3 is TGTGCCTGGAGAGGGAGTTACAATGAGCAGTTCTTC. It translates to CAWRGSYNEQFF.

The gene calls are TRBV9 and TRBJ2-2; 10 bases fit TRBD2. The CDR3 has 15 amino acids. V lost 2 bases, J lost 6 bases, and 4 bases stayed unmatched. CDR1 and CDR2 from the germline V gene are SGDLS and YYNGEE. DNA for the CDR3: TGTGCCAGCAGCGTGGCTAGCGGGAGTTCCGGGGAGCTGTTTTTT. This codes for CASSVASGSSGELFF.